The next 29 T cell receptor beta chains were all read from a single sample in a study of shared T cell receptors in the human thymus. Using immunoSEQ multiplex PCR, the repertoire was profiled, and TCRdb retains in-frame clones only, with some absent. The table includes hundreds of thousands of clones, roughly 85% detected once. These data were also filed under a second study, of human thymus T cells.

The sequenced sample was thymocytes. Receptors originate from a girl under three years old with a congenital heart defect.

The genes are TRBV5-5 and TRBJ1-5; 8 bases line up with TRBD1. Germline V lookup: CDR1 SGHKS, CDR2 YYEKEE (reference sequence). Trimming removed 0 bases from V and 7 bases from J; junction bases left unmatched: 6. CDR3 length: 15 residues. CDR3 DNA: TGTGCCAGCAGCTTGGGCGCAGGGGGCGACCAGCCCCAGCATTTT. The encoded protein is CASSLGAGGDQPQHF. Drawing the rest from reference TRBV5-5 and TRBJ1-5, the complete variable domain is DAGVTQSPTHLIKTRGQQVTLRCSPISGHKSVSWYQQVLGQGPQFIFQYYEKEERGRGNFPDRFSARQFPNYSSELNVNALLLGDSALYLCASSLGAGGDQPQHFGDGTRLSIL.

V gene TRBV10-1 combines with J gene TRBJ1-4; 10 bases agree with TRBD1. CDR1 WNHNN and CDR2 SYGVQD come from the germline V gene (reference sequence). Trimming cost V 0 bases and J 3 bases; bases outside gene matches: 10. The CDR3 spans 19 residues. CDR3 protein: CASSESTDRGEGANEKLFF. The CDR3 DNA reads TGCGCCAGCAGTGAGTCAACGGACAGGGGGGAAGGTGCTAATGAAAAACTGTTTTTT.

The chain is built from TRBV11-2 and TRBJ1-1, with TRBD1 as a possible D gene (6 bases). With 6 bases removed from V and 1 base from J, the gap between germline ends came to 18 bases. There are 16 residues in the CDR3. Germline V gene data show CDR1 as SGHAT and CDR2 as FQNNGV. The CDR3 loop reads CASRQIVQDRNTEAFF. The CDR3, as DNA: TGTGCCAGCAGACAAATCGTTCAGGACAGGAACACTGAAGCTTTCTTT.

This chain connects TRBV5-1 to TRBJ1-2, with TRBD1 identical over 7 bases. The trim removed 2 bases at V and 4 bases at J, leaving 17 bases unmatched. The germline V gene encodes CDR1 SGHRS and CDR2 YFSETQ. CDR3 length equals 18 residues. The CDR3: CASSLSLRQGPLSYGYTF. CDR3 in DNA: TGCGCCAGCAGCTTATCCCTACGACAGGGCCCCTTGTCCTATGGCTACACCTTC.

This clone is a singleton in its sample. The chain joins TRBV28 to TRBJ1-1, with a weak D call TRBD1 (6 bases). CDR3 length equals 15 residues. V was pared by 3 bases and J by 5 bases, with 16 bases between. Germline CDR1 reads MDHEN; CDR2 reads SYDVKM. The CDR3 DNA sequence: TGTGCCAGCAGTTTTCAAAAGGACAGTTGGACTGAAGCTTTCTTT. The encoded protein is CASSFQKDSWTEAFF.

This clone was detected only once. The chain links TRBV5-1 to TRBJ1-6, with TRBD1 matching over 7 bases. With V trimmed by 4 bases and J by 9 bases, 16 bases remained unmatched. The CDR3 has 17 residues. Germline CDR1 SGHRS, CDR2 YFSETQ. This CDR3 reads CASSPIKRDRVGSPLHF. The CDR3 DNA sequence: TGCGCCAGCAGCCCAATCAAACGCGACAGGGTTGGTTCACCCCTCCACTTT.

The CDR3 reads CASSLDRPSYNEQFF. CDR3 nucleotides: TGCGCCAGCAGCTTAGACAGGCCTTCCTACAATGAGCAGTTCTTC. The chain carries TRBV5-1 and TRBJ2-1; a weak D match, TRBD1 (6 bases). The ends were cut back, 2 bases at V and 1 base at J, with 10 bases in the middle. Per the germline V gene, CDR1 is SGHRS and CDR2 is YFSETQ. The CDR3 spans 15 residues.

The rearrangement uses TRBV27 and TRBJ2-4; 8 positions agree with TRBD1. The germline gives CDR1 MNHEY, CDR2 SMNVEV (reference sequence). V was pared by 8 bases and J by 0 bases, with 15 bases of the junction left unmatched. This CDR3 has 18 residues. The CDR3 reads CASGWGQENRLAKNIQYF. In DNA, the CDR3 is TGTGCCAGCGGCTGGGGACAGGAGAACCGATTAGCCAAAAACATTCAGTACTTC.

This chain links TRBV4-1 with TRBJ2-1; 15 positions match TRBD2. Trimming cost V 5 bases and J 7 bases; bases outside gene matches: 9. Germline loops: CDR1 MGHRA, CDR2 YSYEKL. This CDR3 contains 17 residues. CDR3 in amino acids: CASSGPGLAGGDNEQFF. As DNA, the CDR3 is TGCGCCAGCAGCGGTCCCGGACTAGCGGGGGGGGATAATGAGCAGTTCTTC.

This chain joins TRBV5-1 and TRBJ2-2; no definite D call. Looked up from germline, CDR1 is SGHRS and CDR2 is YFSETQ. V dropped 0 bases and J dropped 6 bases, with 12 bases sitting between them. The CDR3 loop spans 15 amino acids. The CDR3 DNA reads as TGCGCCAGCAGCTTGGTTATCCCACACGCCGGGGAGCTGTTTTTT. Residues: CASSLVIPHAGELFF.

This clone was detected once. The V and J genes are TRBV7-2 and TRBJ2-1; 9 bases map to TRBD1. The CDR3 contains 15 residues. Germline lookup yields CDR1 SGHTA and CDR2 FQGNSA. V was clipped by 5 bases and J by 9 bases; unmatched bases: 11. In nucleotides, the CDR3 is TGTGCCAGCAGCCACACGGACAGGGGTAGGGGTGAGCAGTTCTTC. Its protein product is CASSHTDRGRGEQFF.

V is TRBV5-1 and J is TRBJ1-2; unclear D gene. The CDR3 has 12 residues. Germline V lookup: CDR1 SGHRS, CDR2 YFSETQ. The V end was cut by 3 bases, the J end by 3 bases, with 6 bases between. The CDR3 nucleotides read TGCGCCAGCAGCTCACTCTACTATGGCTACACCTTC. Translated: CASSSLYYGYTF.

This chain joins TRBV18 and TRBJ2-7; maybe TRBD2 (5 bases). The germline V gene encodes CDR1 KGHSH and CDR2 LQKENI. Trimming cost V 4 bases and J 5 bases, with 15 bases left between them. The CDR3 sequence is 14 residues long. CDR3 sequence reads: CASSQGFPGDEQYF. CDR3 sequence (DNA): TGTGCCAGCTCACAGGGTTTCCCCGGGGACGAGCAGTACTTC.

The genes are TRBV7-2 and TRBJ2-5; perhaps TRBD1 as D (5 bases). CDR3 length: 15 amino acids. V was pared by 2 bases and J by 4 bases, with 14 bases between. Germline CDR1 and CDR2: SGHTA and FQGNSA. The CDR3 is CASSLLKDKSETQYF. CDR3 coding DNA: TGTGCCAGCAGCTTACTAAAGGACAAGTCAGAGACCCAGTACTTC.

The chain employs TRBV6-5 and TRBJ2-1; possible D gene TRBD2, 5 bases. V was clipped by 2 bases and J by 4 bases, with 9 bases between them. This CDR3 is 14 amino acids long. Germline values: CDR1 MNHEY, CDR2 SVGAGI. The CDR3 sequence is CASSYAGRYNEQFF. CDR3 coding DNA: TGTGCCAGCAGTTACGCGGGCCGATACAATGAGCAGTTCTTC.

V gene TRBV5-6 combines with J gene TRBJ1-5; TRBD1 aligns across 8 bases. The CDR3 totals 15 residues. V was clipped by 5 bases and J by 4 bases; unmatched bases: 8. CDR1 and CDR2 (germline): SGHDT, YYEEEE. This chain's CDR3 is CASSRGTGRNQPQHF. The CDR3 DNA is TGTGCCAGCAGTCGAGGGACAGGTAGAAATCAGCCCCAGCATTTT.

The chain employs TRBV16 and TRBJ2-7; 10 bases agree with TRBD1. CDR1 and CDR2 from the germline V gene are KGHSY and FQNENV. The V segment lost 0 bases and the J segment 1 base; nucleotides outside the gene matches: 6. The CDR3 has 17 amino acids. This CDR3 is CASSQSGTGEESYEQYF. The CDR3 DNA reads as TGTGCCAGCAGCCAATCGGGGACAGGGGAGGAATCCTACGAGCAGTACTTC.

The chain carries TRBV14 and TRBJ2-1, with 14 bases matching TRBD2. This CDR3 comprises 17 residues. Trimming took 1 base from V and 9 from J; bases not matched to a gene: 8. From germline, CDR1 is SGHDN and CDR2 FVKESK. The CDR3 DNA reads TGTGCCAGCAGCCAAGGAGCGTCGACTAGCGGGGGGGGTGAGCAGTTCTTC. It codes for CASSQGASTSGGGEQFF.

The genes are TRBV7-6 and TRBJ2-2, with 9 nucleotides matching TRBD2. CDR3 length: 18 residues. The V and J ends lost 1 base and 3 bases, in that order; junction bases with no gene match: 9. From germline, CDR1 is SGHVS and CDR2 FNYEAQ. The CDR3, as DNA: TGTGCCAGCAGCTTAGTTCCCGGCCTAGCGGGGCACACCGGGGAGCTGTTTTTT. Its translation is CASSLVPGLAGHTGELFF.

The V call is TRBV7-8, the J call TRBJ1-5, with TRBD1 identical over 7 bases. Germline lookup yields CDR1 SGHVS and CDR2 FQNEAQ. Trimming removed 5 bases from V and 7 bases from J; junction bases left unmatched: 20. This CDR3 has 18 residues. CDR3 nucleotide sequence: TGTGCCAGCAGCCCCCAAACCTCGGCGGCAGGGGGACTCCAGCCCCAGCATTTT. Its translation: CASSPQTSAAGGLQPQHF.

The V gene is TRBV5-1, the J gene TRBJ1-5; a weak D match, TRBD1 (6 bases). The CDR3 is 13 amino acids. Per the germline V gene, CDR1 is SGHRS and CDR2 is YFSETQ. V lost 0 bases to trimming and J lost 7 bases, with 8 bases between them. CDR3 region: CASSLEGGQPQHF. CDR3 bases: TGCGCCAGCAGCTTGGAGGGGGGGCAGCCCCAGCATTTT.

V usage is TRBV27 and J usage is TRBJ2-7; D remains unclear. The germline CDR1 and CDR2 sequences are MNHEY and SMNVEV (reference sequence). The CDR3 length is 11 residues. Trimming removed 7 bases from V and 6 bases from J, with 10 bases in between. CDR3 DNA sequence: TGTGCCAGCACCCGGTTTTCCGAGCAGTACTTC. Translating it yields CASTRFSEQYF.

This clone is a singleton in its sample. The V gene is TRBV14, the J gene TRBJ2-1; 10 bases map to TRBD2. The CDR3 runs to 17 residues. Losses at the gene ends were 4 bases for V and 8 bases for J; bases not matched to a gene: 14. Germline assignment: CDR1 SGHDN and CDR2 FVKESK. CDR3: CASSPTLAGAAADEQFF. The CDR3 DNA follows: TGTGCCAGCAGCCCCACCCTAGCGGGGGCTGCCGCGGATGAGCAGTTCTTC.

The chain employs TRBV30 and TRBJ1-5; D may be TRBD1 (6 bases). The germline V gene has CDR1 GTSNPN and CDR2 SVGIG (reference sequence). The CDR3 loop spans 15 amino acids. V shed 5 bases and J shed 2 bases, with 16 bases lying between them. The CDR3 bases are TGTGCCTGGGGCAGGGGCCAGTGGGGCAATCAGCCCCAGCATTTT. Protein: CAWGRGQWGNQPQHF. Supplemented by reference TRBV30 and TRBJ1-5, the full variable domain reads SQTIHQWPATLVQPVGSPLSLECTVEGTSNPNLYWYRQAAGRGLQLLFYSVGIGQISSEVPQNLSASRPQDRQFILSSKKLLLSDSGFYLCAWGRGQWGNQPQHFGDGTRLSIL.

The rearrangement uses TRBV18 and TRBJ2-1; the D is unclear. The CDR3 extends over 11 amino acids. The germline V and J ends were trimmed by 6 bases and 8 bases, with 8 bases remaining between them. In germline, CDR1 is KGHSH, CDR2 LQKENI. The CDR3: CASSGIDEQFF. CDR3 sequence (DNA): TGTGCCAGCTCCGGTATAGATGAGCAGTTCTTC.

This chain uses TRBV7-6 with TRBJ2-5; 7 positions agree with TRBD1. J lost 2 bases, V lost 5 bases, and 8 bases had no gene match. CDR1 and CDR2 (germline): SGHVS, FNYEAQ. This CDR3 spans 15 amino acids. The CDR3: CASSPRDSRQETQYF. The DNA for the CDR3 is TGTGCCAGCAGCCCCCGGGACAGCCGACAAGAGACCCAGTACTTC.

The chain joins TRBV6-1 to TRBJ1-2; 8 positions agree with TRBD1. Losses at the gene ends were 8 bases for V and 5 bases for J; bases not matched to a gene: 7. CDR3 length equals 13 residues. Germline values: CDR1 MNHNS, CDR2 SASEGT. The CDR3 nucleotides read TGTGCCAGCTGGACAGGGATTGGGTATGGCTACACCTTC. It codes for CASWTGIGYGYTF.

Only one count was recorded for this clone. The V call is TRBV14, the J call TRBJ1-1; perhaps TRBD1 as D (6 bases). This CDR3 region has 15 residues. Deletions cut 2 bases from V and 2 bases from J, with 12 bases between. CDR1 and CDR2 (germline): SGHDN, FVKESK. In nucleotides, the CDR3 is TGTGCCAGCAGCCAACCGGACAGCTACAACACTGAAGCTTTCTTT. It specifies CASSQPDSYNTEAFF.

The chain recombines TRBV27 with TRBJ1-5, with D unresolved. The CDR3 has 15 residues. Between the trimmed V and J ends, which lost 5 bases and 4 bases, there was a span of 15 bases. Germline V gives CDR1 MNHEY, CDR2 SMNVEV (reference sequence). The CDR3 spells CASSPRGMGNQPQHF. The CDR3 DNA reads TGTGCCAGCAGTCCCCGAGGGATGGGGAATCAGCCCCAGCATTTT.